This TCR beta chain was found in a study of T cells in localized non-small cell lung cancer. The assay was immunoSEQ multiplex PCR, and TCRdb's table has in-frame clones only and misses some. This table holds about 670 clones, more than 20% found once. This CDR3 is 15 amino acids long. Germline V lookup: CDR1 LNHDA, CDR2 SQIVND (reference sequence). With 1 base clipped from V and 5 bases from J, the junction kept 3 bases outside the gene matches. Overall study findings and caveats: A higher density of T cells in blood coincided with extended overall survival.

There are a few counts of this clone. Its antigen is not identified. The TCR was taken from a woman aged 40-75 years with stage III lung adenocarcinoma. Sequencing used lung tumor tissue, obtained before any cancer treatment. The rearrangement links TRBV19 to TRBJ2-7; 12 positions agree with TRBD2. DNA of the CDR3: TGTGCCAGTAGTATAGGACTAGCGGGAGTCAACGAGCAGTACTTC. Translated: CASSIGLAGVNEQYF.